The clone carrying this T cell receptor beta chain was found a few times. The antigen remains unidentified. The record originates from a study of identical twins. TCRdb independently ran MiXCR on the 5' RACE reads; one entry per CDR3 protein. The sample comprises approximately 230,000 distinct CDR3 sequences, around 15% of which are singletons, and approximately 9.3% rests with the top ten. Trimming took 1 base from V and 2 from J, leaving 11 bases between them. CDR1 is DFQATT, CDR2 SNEGSKA, per germline (reference sequence). CDR3 size: 14 residues. Regarding the study as a whole: In monozygotic twins, models underestimated the sharing of out-of-frame TCR alpha. Cord blood's abundant beta clonotypes had fewer insertions, unlike memory repertoires.

The receptor was isolated from a woman younger than 35 in good health. The rearrangement joins TRBV20-1 to TRBJ1-1; D call uncertain. Specimen: memory (CD45RO+) T cells sorted from blood. The CDR3 DNA is TGCAGTGCTAGAGCTCCCCGGGGAAACACTGAAGCTTTCTTT. Its translation is CSARAPRGNTEAFF.